Reported below is one TCR beta chain. From the 5' RACE reads, TCRdb called clonotypes with MiXCR, one entry per CDR3 protein. Of fewer than 25,000 distinct CDR3 sequences listed, 10% to 15% are singletons. The sample comes from a study of CD8 T cells in ankylosing spondylitis. The sample was blood. The source is a male donor with ankylosing spondylitis or in good health (not recorded which).

This chain's CDR3 is CSVLYTEAFF. In nucleotides, the CDR3 is TGCAGCGTTTTATACACTGAAGCTTTCTTT. The rearrangement joins TRBV29-1 to TRBJ1-1; D is unresolved. Trimming pared 5 bases from V and 3 bases from J, leaving 4 bases between. CDR1 and CDR2 from the germline V gene are SQVTM and ANQGSEA. This CDR3 is 10 amino acids long. Filled out from reference TRBV29-1 and TRBJ1-1, the complete variable domain reads SAVISQKPSRDICQRGTSLTIQCQVDSQVTMMFWYRQQPGQSLTLIATANQGSEATYESGFVIDKFPISRPNLTFSTLTVSNMSPEDSSIYLCSVLYTEAFFGQGTRLTVV.